The 26 T cell receptor beta chains below were found in one sample sequenced in a study of glioma-infiltrating T cells. The iRepertoire nested amplicon-rescue multiplex PCR amplified TCR alpha and beta CDR3s from RNA. TCRdb passed the multiplex PCR reads through MiXCR, listing each CDR3 protein once. Of roughly 100,000 distinct CDR3 sequences listed, around 30% are singletons. Sequencing used glioma tissue, nonneoplastic brain tissue, or PBMCs (not recorded which). Source of these receptors: a human donor with low-grade glioma or glioblastoma, undergoing nonglioma brain surgery, or in good health (not recorded which).

In this sample, this clonotype turned up many times. The rearrangement uses TRBV7-3 and TRBJ2-3; 10 nucleotides line up with TRBD2. The CDR3 extends over 16 amino acids. Germline-derived CDR1 and CDR2 are SGHTA and FQGTGA. V lost 1 base, J lost 1 base, and 2 bases stayed unmatched. Written as DNA, the CDR3 is TGTGCCAGCAGCTTAAGGCTAGCGGGGGGCACAGATACGCAGTATTTT. This gives the protein CASSLRLAGGTDTQYF.

The chain is built from TRBV13 and TRBJ2-3, with TRBD1 matching 8 bases. The CDR3 totals 15 residues. V gave up 5 bases and J gave up 0 bases; unmatched junction bases: 4. Looked up from germline, CDR1 is PRHDT and CDR2 is FYEKMQ (reference sequence). CDR3 amino acids: CASSVTGGSTDTQYF. CDR3 DNA sequence: TGTGCCAGCAGCGTCACAGGGGGTAGCACAGATACGCAGTATTTT. The full variable domain, completed using reference TRBV13 and TRBJ2-3, is AAGVIQSPRHLIKEKRETATLKCYPIPRHDTVYWYQQGPGQDPQFLISFYEKMQSDKGSIPDRFSAQQFSDYHSELNMSSLELGDSALYFCASSVTGGSTDTQYFGPGTRLTVL.

Comment on this clonotype: Being one base from a much bigger clone, this may be a read error. The chain recombines TRBV4-1 with TRBJ1-1; D not resolved. From germline, CDR1 is MGHRA and CDR2 YSYEKL. The CDR3 extends over 17 amino acids. The CDR3 protein is CGSSQGFPLRRGTEAFF. The DNA of the CDR3 is TGCGGCAGCAGCCAAGGTTTCCCCCTCAGGCGGGGCACTGAAGCTTTCTTT.

This clonotype was recorded at least ten times. The rearrangement joins TRBV6-1 to TRBJ2-7; 8 bases agree with TRBD1. This CDR3 is built from 14 residues. Germline CDR1 MNHNS, CDR2 SASEGT. V dropped 6 bases and J dropped 1; count of bases not matched to a gene: 5. CDR3 nucleotide sequence: TGTGCCAGCAGGGGACAGGAGGTATCCTACGAGCAGTACTTC. Amino acid sequence: CASRGQEVSYEQYF.

This clonotype was detected only a few times. A read error may explain this, as a much larger clone is one base away. This chain links TRBV28 with TRBJ1-3, with D uncertain. Germline V gene lookup returns CDR1 MDHEN and CDR2 SYDVKM. The CDR3 is 15 amino acids. Trimming removed 5 bases at V and 2 bases at J, with 13 bases between. The CDR3 loop is CASSQTGKTGNTIYF. The CDR3 DNA sequence: TGTGCCAGCAGTCAAACCGGGAAAACTGGAAACACCATATATTTT.

This clonotype has more than one count but fewer than ten. The chain links TRBV18 to TRBJ1-3, with D hard to call. The CDR3 is 16 amino acids. Trimming pared 6 bases from V and 0 bases from J, leaving 15 bases between. The V gene's germline CDR1 is KGHSH and CDR2 LQKENI. CDR3 sequence reads: CASSLWTEDSGNTIYF. CDR3 sequence (DNA): TGTGCCAGCTCGCTCTGGACGGAGGACTCTGGAAACACCATATATTTT.

This clonotype was seen repeatedly, ten times or more. The chain is built from TRBV5-1 and TRBJ1-1, with a tentative D call TRBD1 (5 bases). Trimming shortened V by 6 bases and J by 2 bases, and 11 bases separated the two germline ends. Germline CDR1 reads SGHRS; CDR2 reads YFSETQ. The CDR3 is 13 amino acids. The CDR3 sequence is CASKKDTNTEAFF. The CDR3 nucleotides read TGCGCCAGCAAAAAGGACACTAACACTGAAGCTTTCTTT.

This clonotype was counted many times. The chain is built from TRBV2 and TRBJ2-2; D call uncertain. Germline values: CDR1 SNHLY, CDR2 FYNNEI. V lost 6 bases and J lost 1, with 9 bases in between. The CDR3 has 14 residues. The CDR3 sequence: CASRLDWNTGELFF. In DNA, the CDR3 is TGTGCCAGCAGGCTTGACTGGAACACCGGGGAGCTGTTTTTT.

With regard to this clonotype: A clone one base away is much larger, so this may be a read error. In this CDR3 the conserved last residue, phenylalanine or tryptophan, is missing, so a read error is likely. V usage is TRBV29-1 and J usage is TRBJ2-1; perhaps TRBD1 as D (5 bases). Trimming took 4 bases from V and 4 from J, leaving 5 bases between them. Germline V lookup: CDR1 SQVTM, CDR2 ANQGSEA. This CDR3 is 11 amino acids long. The CDR3 region has the DNA TGCAGCGTTGGACAGTACAATGAGCAGTTCATC. It yields the protein CSVGQYNEQFI.

This clonotype was found many times. V and J are TRBV15 and TRBJ2-7; a possible D gene is TRBD1 (6 bases). V was shortened by 8 bases and J by 1 base, with 15 bases between the two germline ends. This CDR3 contains 14 residues. Germline CDR1 reads LNHNV; CDR2 reads YYDKDF (reference sequence). The CDR3 DNA reads TGTGCCACCGCTTTTATGAGGGGGTCCTACGAGCAGTACTTC. Translated, it gives CATAFMRGSYEQYF.

The chain is built from TRBV4-3 and TRBJ2-2; no clear D gene. Between the trimmed V and J ends, which lost 0 bases and 3 bases, there was a span of 5 bases. This CDR3 has 14 residues. Germline-derived CDR1 and CDR2 are LGHNA and YSLEER. The CDR3 DNA follows: TGCGCCAGCAGCCAAGATCGGTACACCGGGGAGCTGTTTTTT. Its protein is CASSQDRYTGELFF.

This clonotype has at least ten counts. This chain links TRBV14 with TRBJ2-7; maybe TRBD1 (5 bases). The length of the CDR3 is 15 residues. Trimming left V 0 bases short and J 2 bases short, with 11 bases between. Germline assignment: CDR1 SGHDN and CDR2 FVKESK. The CDR3 spells CASSQDRVGTYEQYF. Written as DNA, the CDR3 is TGTGCCAGCAGCCAAGACAGGGTTGGGACCTACGAGCAGTACTTC.

As concerns this clonotype: This may be a read error, as it is one base from a much larger clone. CDR3: CASTPEGAYEQYF. CDR3 DNA sequence: TGTGCCAGCACCCCCGAGGGGGCCTACGAGCAGTACTTC. The rearrangement links TRBV3-1 to TRBJ2-7; D is perhaps TRBD1 (6 bases). The germline V and J ends were trimmed by 7 bases and 2 bases, with 12 bases remaining between them. The CDR3 is 13 residues long. Germline assignment: CDR1 LGHDT and CDR2 YNNKEL (reference sequence).

The genes are TRBV2 and TRBJ1-5; 7 nucleotides align to TRBD1. Trimming removed 5 bases from V and 1 base from J; junction bases left unmatched: 8. The CDR3 covers 16 residues. CDR1 is SNHLY, CDR2 FYNNEI, per germline. In DNA form, the CDR3 reads TGTGCCAGCAGTCTACGTTTGACAGGGAGCAATCAGCCCCAGCATTTT. Translation gives CASSLRLTGSNQPQHF.

This chain joins TRBV2 and TRBJ2-2; TRBD2 matches 8 bases. The V gene end was trimmed by 6 bases and the J gene end by 3 bases; junction bases not matched to a gene: 6. Germline loops: CDR1 SNHLY, CDR2 FYNNEI. The length of the CDR3 is 15 residues. CDR3 residues: CASRQSGGYTGELFF. The CDR3 region has the DNA TGTGCCAGCAGACAGAGCGGGGGATACACCGGGGAGCTGTTTTTT.

About this clonotype: A much larger clone differs by one base, so this may be a read error. The V and J genes are TRBV7-9 and TRBJ1-1, with D unclear. V dropped 3 bases and J dropped 4 bases, with 6 bases sitting between them. This CDR3 has 12 residues. Germline CDR1 is SEHNR and CDR2 is FQNEAQ (reference sequence). CDR3 nucleotide sequence: TGTGCCAGCAGCTTTGGTACCACTGAAGCTTTCTTT. Its translation: CASSFGTTEAFF. Looking up the rest from reference TRBV7-9 and TRBJ1-1 gives the full variable domain: DTGVSQNPRHKITKRGQNVTFRCDPISEHNRLYWYRQTLGQGPEFLTYFQNEAQLEKSRLLSDRFSAERPKGSFSTLEIQRTEQGDSAMYLCASSFGTTEAFFGQGTRLTVV.

The DNA for the CDR3 is TGTGCCAGTAGTACTCAAGGAATCCAGCCCCAGCATTTT. It yields the protein CASSTQGIQPQHF. V usage is TRBV19 and J usage is TRBJ1-5; D remains unclear. Looked up from germline, CDR1 is LNHDA and CDR2 is SQIVND (reference sequence). The CDR3 runs to 13 residues. The V end lost 4 bases, the J end lost 7 bases, and 11 bases lay between the germline ends.

This clonotype showed up just a few times. V is TRBV5-5 and J is TRBJ2-1; D not certain. Germline assignment: CDR1 SGHKS and CDR2 YYEKEE (reference sequence). Trimming cost V 4 bases and J 5 bases, with 16 bases left between them. CDR3 length: 15 residues. This chain's CDR3 is CASSQRPELNNEQFF. CDR3 bases: TGTGCCAGCAGCCAACGACCGGAATTGAACAATGAGCAGTTCTTC.

This clonotype was recorded at least ten times. The chain has TRBV6-1 and TRBJ1-5; no firm D call. With 6 bases removed from V and 0 bases from J, the gap between germline ends came to 6 bases. The CDR3 totals 13 residues. CDR1 is MNHNS, CDR2 SASEGT, per germline. This CDR3 is CASSPYSNQPQHF. In nucleotides, the CDR3 is TGTGCCAGCAGCCCTTATAGCAATCAGCCCCAGCATTTT.

This clonotype has only a few counts. The rearrangement joins TRBV6-4 to TRBJ1-5; D remains ambiguous. This CDR3 contains 14 residues. Per germline, CDR1 MRHNA and CDR2 SNTAGT. V dropped 2 bases and J dropped 6 bases, with 11 bases sitting between them. Here the CDR3 DNA reads TGTGCCAGCAGTGACCAGGCAGGAGGTCAGCCCCAGCATTTT. This gives the protein CASSDQAGGQPQHF.

This clonotype was counted at least ten times. The chain is built from TRBV6-1 and TRBJ2-7; D is unclear. Deletions cut 5 bases from V and 8 bases from J, with 7 bases between. Germline V gene data show CDR1 as MNHNS and CDR2 as SASEGT. CDR3 length: 10 residues. CDR3 region: CASSHTKQYF. The DNA for the CDR3 is TGTGCCAGCAGTCACACCAAGCAGTACTTC.

This chain uses TRBV19 with TRBJ1-6; 7 nucleotides match TRBD1. Per the germline V gene, CDR1 is LNHDA and CDR2 is SQIVND (reference sequence). The V and J ends lost 5 bases and 7 bases, in that order; junction bases with no gene match: 5. This CDR3 contains 14 residues. The DNA for the CDR3 is TGTGCCAGTAGTCACCGGGACAGAAATTCACCCCTCCACTTT. As protein: CASSHRDRNSPLHF.

The table lists this clonotype with a few counts. J is TRBJ2-2 and V is TRBV3-1, with D uncertain. The CDR3 spans 14 residues. The V gene lost 4 bases and the J gene lost 6 bases, with 12 bases spanning the gap. In germline, CDR1 is LGHDT, CDR2 YNNKEL (reference sequence). CDR3 region: CASSPPVTPGELFF. For the CDR3, the DNA is TGTGCCAGCAGCCCTCCCGTCACCCCCGGGGAGCTGTTTTTT.

This clonotype was counted a single time. A much larger clone differs from this one at a single base, so this may be a read error. The chain has TRBV12-5 and TRBJ2-3; D is uncertain. V shed 0 bases and J shed 1 base, with 5 bases lying between them. From germline, CDR1 is LGHNT and CDR2 FRNRAP. The CDR3 sequence is 14 residues long. CDR3 loop: CASGLVFRTDTQYF. The DNA for the CDR3 is TGTGCTAGTGGTTTGGTATTCCGCACAGATACGCAGTATTTT.

The sample holds a few counts of this clonotype. The genes are TRBV3-1 and TRBJ2-3; D gene ambiguous. The germline CDR1 and CDR2 sequences are LGHDT and YNNKEL (reference sequence). The CDR3 is made up of 14 amino acids. With 0 bases removed from V and 8 bases from J, the gap between germline ends came to 12 bases. The CDR3 loop reads CASSQDGEFSTQYF. In DNA form, the CDR3 reads TGTGCCAGCAGCCAAGATGGCGAGTTTTCTACGCAGTATTTT.

This clonotype was counted ten times or more. The chain has TRBV28 and TRBJ1-2, with 7 bases matching TRBD1. Trimming cost V 3 bases and J 5 bases; bases outside gene matches: 12. Germline values: CDR1 MDHEN, CDR2 SYDVKM. CDR3 length: 16 residues. Written as DNA, the CDR3 is TGTGCCAGCAGTTTGAAGAGCTTCGGACAGGCGTATGGCTACACCTTC. It is translated as CASSLKSFGQAYGYTF.